These 2 T cell receptor beta chains share one sample of origin, sequenced in a study of OX40 agonist ivuxolimab in advanced cancers. Measured with immunoSEQ multiplex PCR; TCRdb has only the in-frame clones, and not every one. Among about 100,000 clones listed, around 93% were seen once. The sample consisted of CD4+ or CD8+ T cells sorted from blood, taken in a trial of the OX40 agonist ivuxolimab. The receptors come from an adult with an advanced solid tumor such as melanoma, head and neck, liver or kidney cancer.

The chain employs TRBV19 and TRBJ1-2; 10 bases fit TRBD1. The CDR3 has 15 amino acids. Germline V gene lookup returns CDR1 LNHDA and CDR2 SQIVND (reference sequence). The V segment lost 4 bases and the J segment 4 bases; nucleotides outside the gene matches: 6. The CDR3 region is CASSTDRGRRYGYTF. CDR3 DNA: TGTGCCAGTAGTACAGACAGGGGGCGTCGCTATGGCTACACCTTC.

The rearrangement links TRBV5-1 to TRBJ2-1, with a tentative D call TRBD2 (6 bases). From germline, CDR1 is SGHRS and CDR2 YFSETQ. This CDR3 has 14 residues. V lost 0 bases and J lost 10, with 14 bases in between. The CDR3 nucleotides read TGCGCCAGCAGCTTGGTACCGGGAGAATTAGAGCAGTTCTTC. This codes for CASSLVPGELEQFF.